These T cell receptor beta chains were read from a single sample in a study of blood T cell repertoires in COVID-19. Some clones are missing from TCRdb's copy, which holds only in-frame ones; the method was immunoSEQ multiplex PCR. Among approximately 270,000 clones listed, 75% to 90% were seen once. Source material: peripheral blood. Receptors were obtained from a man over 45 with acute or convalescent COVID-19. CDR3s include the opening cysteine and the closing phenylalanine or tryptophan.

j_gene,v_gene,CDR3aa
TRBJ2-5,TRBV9,CASSLHSGETQYF
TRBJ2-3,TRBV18,CASSGLALTDTQYF
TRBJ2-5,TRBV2,CAMSDRRRETQYF
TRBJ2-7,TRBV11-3,CASSSQPMQRREAYEQYF
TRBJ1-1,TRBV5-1,CASSTLGQGNTEAFF
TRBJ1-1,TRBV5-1,CASSWGTGGTEAFF
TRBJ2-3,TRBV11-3,CASSRRNSEAQYF
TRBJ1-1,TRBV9,CASSPDRGARKAFF
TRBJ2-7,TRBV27,CASSPLDLRGTEYF
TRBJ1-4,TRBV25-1,CASSAGVKLFF
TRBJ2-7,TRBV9,CASSPSGEGHEQYF
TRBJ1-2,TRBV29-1,CSVVRGPRGYGYTF
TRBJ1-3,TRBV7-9,CASSPGTGTGNTIYF
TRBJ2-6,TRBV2,CASSSGTGSSGANVLTF
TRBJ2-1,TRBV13,CASSLSTSGGEHEQFF
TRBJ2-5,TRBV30,CAWIKAAGTETQYF